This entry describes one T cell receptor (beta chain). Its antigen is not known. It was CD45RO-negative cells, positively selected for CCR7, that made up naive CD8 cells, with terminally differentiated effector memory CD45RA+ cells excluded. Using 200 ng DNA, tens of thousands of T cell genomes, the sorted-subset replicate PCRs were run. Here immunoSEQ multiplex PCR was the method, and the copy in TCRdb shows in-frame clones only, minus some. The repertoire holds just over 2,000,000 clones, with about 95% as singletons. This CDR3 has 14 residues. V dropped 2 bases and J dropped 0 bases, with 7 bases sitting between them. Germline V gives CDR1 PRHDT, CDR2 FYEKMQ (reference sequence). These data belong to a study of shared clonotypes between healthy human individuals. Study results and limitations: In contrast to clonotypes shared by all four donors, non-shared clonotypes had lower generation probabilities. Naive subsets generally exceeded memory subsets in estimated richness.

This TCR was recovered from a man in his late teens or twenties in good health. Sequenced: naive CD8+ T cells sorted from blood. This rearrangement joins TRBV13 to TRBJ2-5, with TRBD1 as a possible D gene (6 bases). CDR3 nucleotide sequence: TGTGCCAGCAGCTTAACAGGGTACCAAGAGACCCAGTACTTC. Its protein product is CASSLTGYQETQYF.